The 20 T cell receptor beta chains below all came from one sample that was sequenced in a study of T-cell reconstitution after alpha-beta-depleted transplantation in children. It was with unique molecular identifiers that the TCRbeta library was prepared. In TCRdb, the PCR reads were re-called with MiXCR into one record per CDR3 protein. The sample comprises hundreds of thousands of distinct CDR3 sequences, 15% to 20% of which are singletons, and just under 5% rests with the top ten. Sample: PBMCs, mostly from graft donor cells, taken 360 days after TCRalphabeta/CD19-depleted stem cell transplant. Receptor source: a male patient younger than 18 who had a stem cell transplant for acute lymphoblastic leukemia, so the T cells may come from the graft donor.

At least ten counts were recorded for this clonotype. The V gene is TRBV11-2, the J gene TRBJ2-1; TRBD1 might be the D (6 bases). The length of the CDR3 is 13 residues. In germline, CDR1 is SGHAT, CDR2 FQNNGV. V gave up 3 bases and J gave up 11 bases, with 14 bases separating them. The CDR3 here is CASSLWTAEKQFF. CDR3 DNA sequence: TGTGCCAGCAGCTTGTGGACAGCGGAGAAGCAGTTCTTC.

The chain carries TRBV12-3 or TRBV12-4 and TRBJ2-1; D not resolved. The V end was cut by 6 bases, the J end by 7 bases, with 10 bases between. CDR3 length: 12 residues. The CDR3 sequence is CASSFVFNEQFF. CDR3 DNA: TGTGCCAGCAGCTTCGTTTTTAATGAGCAGTTCTTC.

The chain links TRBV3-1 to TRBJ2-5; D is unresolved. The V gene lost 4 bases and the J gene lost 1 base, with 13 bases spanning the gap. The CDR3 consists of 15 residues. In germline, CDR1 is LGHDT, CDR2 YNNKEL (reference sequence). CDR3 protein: CASSPRPASQETQYF. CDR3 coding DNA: TGTGCCAGCAGCCCAAGACCGGCGTCCCAAGAGACCCAGTACTTC.

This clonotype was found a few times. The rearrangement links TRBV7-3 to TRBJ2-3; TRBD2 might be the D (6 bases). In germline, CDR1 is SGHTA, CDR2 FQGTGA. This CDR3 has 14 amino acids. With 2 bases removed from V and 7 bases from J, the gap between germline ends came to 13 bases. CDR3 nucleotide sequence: TGTGCCAGCAGCTTACTAGCGCGAAGCTATACGCAGTATTTT. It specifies CASSLLARSYTQYF.

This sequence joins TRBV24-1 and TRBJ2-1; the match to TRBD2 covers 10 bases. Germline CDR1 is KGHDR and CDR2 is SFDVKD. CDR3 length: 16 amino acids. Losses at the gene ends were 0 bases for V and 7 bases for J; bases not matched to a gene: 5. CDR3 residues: CATSDLGLAGANEQFF. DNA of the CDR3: TGTGCCACCAGTGATTTGGGGCTAGCGGGGGCTAATGAGCAGTTCTTC.

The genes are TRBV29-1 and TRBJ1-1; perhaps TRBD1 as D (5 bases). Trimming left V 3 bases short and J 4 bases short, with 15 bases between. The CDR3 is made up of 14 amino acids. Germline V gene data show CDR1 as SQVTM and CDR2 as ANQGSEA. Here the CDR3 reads CSVDPAGTATEAFF. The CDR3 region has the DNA TGCAGCGTTGATCCGGCGGGGACGGCCACTGAAGCTTTCTTT.

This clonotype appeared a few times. CDR3 bases: TGTGCCAGCTCACCGAGTACCGGGGGAGGGTACAATGAGCAGTTCTTC. Translation: CASSPSTGGGYNEQFF. The chain carries TRBV18 and TRBJ2-1; 7 bases are shared with TRBD2. Trimming removed 3 bases from V and 4 bases from J; junction bases left unmatched: 9. Germline assignment: CDR1 KGHSH and CDR2 LQKENI. The CDR3 is 16 amino acids.

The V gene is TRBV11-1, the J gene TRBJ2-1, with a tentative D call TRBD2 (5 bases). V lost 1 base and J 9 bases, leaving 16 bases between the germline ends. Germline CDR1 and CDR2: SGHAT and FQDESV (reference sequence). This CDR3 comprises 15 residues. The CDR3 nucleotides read TGTGCCAGCAGCTTAGGTGGTAGCGCCGAGACTGAGCAGTTCTTC. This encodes CASSLGGSAETEQFF.

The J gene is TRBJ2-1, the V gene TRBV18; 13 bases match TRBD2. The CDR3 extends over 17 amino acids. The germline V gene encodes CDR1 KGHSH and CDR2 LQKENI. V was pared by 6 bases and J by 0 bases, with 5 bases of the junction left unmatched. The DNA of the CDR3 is TGTGCCAGCTCGGGACTAGCGGGAAAGTTCTCCTACAATGAGCAGTTCTTC. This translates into CASSGLAGKFSYNEQFF.

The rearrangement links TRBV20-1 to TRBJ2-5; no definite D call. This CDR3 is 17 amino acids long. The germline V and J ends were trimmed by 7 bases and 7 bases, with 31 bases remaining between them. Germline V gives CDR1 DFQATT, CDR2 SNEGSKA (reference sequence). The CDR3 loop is CSVPPGVRGAILGTQYF. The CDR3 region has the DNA TGCAGTGTGCCCCCCGGAGTTCGCGGAGCCATCTTAGGGACCCAGTACTTC.

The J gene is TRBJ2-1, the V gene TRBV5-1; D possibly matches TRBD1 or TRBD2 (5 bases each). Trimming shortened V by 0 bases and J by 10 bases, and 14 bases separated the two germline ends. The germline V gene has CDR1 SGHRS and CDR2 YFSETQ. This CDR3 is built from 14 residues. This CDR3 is CASSLGGPPGEQFF. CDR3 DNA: TGCGCCAGCAGCTTGGGGGGACCACCAGGGGAGCAGTTCTTC.

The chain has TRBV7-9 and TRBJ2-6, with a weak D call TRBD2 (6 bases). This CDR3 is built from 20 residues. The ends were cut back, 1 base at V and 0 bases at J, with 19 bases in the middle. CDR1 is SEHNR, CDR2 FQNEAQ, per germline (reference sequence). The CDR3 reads CASSLVVWREPPSGANVLTF. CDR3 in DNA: TGTGCCAGCAGCTTAGTGGTCTGGCGGGAACCTCCCTCTGGGGCCAACGTCCTGACTTTC.

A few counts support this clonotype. In DNA form, the CDR3 reads TGTGCCACCAGCAGACCCCGGGGTAGCCGGGAGACCCAGTACTTC. It is translated as CATSRPRGSRETQYF. This chain links TRBV15 with TRBJ2-5; the D gene is possibly TRBD2 (5 bases). From germline, CDR1 is LNHNV and CDR2 YYDKDF (reference sequence). With 2 bases removed from V and 5 bases from J, the gap between germline ends came to 15 bases. This CDR3 has 15 amino acids.

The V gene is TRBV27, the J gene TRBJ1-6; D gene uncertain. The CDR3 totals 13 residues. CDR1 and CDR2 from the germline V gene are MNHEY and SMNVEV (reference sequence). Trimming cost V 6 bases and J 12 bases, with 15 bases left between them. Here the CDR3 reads CASRRREKVPLHF. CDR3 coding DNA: TGTGCCAGCAGAAGGAGGGAGAAAGTACCCCTCCACTTT.

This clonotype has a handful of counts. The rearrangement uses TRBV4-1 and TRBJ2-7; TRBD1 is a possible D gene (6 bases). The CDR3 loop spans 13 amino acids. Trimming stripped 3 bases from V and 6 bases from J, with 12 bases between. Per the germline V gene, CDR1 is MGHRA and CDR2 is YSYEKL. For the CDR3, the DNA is TGCGCCAGCAGCCAGCCAGGGGCGGCCGAGCAGTACTTC. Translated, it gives CASSQPGAAEQYF.

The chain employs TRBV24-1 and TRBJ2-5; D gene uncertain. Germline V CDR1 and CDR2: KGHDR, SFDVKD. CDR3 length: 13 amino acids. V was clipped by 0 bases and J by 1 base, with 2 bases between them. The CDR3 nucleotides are TGTGCCACCAGTGATTTGGTCCAAGAGACCCAGTACTTC. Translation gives CATSDLVQETQYF.

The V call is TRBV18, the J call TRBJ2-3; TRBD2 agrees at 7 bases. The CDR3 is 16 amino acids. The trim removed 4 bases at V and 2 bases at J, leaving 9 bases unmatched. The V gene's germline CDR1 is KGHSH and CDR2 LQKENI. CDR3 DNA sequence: TGTGCCAGCTCACGACTAGCCTCCCGGTACACAGATACGCAGTATTTT. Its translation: CASSRLASRYTDTQYF.

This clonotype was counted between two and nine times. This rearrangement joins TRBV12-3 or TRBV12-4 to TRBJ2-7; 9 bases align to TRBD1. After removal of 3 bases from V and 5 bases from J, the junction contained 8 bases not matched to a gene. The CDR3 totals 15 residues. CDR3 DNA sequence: TGTGCCAGCAGTTTCCCGCCCAGGGACAGGGACGAGCAGTACTTC. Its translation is CASSFPPRDRDEQYF.

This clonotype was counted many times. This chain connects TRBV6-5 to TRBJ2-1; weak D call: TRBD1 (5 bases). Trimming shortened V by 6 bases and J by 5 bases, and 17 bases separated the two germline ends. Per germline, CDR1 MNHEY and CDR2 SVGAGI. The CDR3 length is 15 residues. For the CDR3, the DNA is TGTGCCAGCAGAACAGGTTACCAACGCGACAATGAGCAGTTCTTC. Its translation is CASRTGYQRDNEQFF.

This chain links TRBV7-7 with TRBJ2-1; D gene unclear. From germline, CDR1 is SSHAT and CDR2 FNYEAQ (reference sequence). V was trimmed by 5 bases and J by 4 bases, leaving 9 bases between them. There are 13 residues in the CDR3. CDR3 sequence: CASSRERYNEQFF. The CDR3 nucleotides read TGTGCCAGCAGCCGCGAACGGTACAATGAGCAGTTCTTC.